The 16 T cell receptor beta chains reported below all come from one sample, sequenced in a study of blood T cell repertoires in COVID-19. Libraries were prepared by immunoSEQ multiplex PCR; TCRdb keeps only in-frame clonotypes and omits some of them. Of 150,000 to 200,000 clones listed, approximately 88% are singletons. The sample taken for sequencing was PBMCs or T cells enriched from blood (not recorded which). These receptors were collected from a woman between 45 and 65 years old who had recovered from COVID-19.

The table lists this clone with a count of one. J is TRBJ1-1 and V is TRBV7-9, with D possibly TRBD1 on 6 matching bases. There are 14 residues in the CDR3. Trimming removed 5 bases from V and 4 bases from J, with 14 bases in between. CDR1 SEHNR and CDR2 FQNEAQ come from the germline V gene (reference sequence). The CDR3 spells CASSQNQGRTEAFF. The CDR3 region has the DNA TGTGCCAGCAGCCAAAATCAGGGGCGCACTGAAGCTTTCTTT.

The chain has TRBV9 and TRBJ2-6, with 7 bases lining up with TRBD1. This CDR3 has 18 residues. The junction had 10 bases not matched to a gene; V was cut back by 4 bases and J by 0 bases. Germline CDR1 reads SGDLS; CDR2 reads YYNGEE. For the CDR3, the DNA is TGTGCCAGCAGCCCTTGGACAGGCGTCATCTCTGGGGCCAACGTCCTGACTTTC. Protein sequence: CASSPWTGVISGANVLTF.

The chain joins TRBV6-5 to TRBJ1-3, with D maybe TRBD1 (6 bases). The CDR3 contains 15 residues. The V gene's germline CDR1 is MNHEY and CDR2 SVGAGI. Trimming took off 6 bases at V and 0 bases at J, with 12 bases between the two ends. CDR3 nucleotides: TGTGCCAGCAGGCCGGGACAAGCCTCTGGAAACACCATATATTTT. Translating gives CASRPGQASGNTIYF.

The rearrangement joins TRBV25-1 to TRBJ1-1; possibly TRBD1 for D (6 bases). The CDR3 runs 14 residues. V dropped 5 bases and J dropped 6 bases, with 16 bases sitting between them. The germline gives CDR1 MGHDK, CDR2 SYGVNS. This CDR3 is CASSPAGGEAEAFF. DNA of the CDR3: TGTGCCAGCAGTCCCGCGGGGGGCGAGGCTGAAGCTTTCTTT.

V usage is TRBV25-1 and J usage is TRBJ1-6; D not certain. CDR3 size: 13 residues. Trimming took off 8 bases at V and 7 bases at J, with 12 bases between the two ends. Germline V CDR1 and CDR2: MGHDK, SYGVNS. The DNA of the CDR3 is TGTGCCAGCTCCGCGGGGAACAATTCACCCCTCCACTTT. Amino acid sequence: CASSAGNNSPLHF.

DNA of the CDR3: TGCGCCAGCAGCCCCGGGACAGGGGGCGAGGAGCAGTTCTTC. Protein product: CASSPGTGGEEQFF. The genes are TRBV5-1 and TRBJ2-1; 12 nucleotides align to TRBD1. The germline CDR1 and CDR2 sequences are SGHRS and YFSETQ. V lost 4 bases to trimming and J lost 10 bases; unmatched junction nucleotides: 6. The CDR3 runs 14 residues.

The chain joins TRBV11-2 to TRBJ2-5, with D perhaps TRBD1 (6 bases). The CDR3 spans 14 residues. Per the germline V gene, CDR1 is SGHAT and CDR2 is FQNNGV. V lost 6 bases and J 1 base, leaving 12 bases between the germline ends. Here the CDR3 DNA reads TGTGCCAGCAGATTTCAGGGGCTCCAAGAGACCCAGTACTTC. It codes for CASRFQGLQETQYF.

The chain couples TRBV7-9 to TRBJ2-1; 8 bases fit TRBD1. This CDR3 has 12 residues. Germline CDR1 and CDR2: SEHNR and FQNEAQ (reference sequence). V shed 5 bases, J shed 8 bases, and the junction held 2 bases outside the gene matches. CDR3 in DNA: TGTGCCAGCAGCCTGACAGGGGATGAGCAGTTCTTC. Translating gives CASSLTGDEQFF.

The V and J genes are TRBV4-2 and TRBJ2-7, with D tentatively TRBD2 (6 bases). This CDR3 is 14 amino acids long. CDR1 and CDR2 from the germline V gene are LGHNA and YNFKEQ. V lost 1 base and J 3 bases, leaving 10 bases between the germline ends. The CDR3 sequence: CASSQVTGGYEQYF. The CDR3 nucleotides are TGTGCCAGCAGCCAAGTAACCGGGGGCTACGAGCAGTACTTC.

The chain couples TRBV19 to TRBJ2-7; D is ambiguous. The CDR3 loop spans 13 amino acids. V lost 5 bases, J lost 4 bases, and 12 bases lay in between. CDR1 and CDR2 from the germline V gene are LNHDA and SQIVND (reference sequence). CDR3 nucleotides: TGTGCCAGTAGTCCGCGACAAAGGTACGAGCAGTACTTC. Its translation is CASSPRQRYEQYF. Full variable domain (rest looked up from reference TRBV19 and TRBJ2-7): DGGITQSPKYLFRKEGQNVTLSCEQNLNHDAMYWYRQDPGQGLRLIYYSQIVNDFQKGDIAEGYSVSREKKESFPLTVTSAQKNPTAFYLCASSPRQRYEQYFGPGTRLTVT.

This clone was counted only a few times. The junction and the germline gene differ at one end; a read error may be behind it. The gene calls are TRBV18 and TRBJ1-4, with D unresolved. Germline CDR1 KGHSH, CDR2 LQKENI. The CDR3 has 14 residues. CDR3 residues: CASSPGQRHEKLFF. The CDR3 region has the DNA TGTGCCAGCTCACCAGGGCAGAGACATGAAAAGCTGTTTTTT.

V gene TRBV18 combines with J gene TRBJ1-5; the D is unclear. The CDR3 sequence is 13 residues long. Looked up from germline, CDR1 is KGHSH and CDR2 is LQKENI. The V gene lost 3 bases and the J gene lost 0 bases, with 3 bases spanning the gap. Here the CDR3 reads CASSPNSNQPQHF. For the CDR3, the DNA is TGTGCCAGCTCACCCAATAGCAATCAGCCCCAGCATTTT.

This CDR3 is CASSFQGAGQPQHF. Written as DNA, the CDR3 is TGTGCCAGCAGCTTCCAGGGGGCAGGACAGCCCCAGCATTTT. The chain joins TRBV5-4 to TRBJ1-5; 8 nucleotides line up with TRBD1. The CDR3 runs 14 residues. Germline CDR1 and CDR2: SGHNT and YYREEE (reference sequence). V trimming: 2 bases; J trimming: 7 bases; junction bases outside the gene matches: 5.

The CDR3 DNA follows: TGTGCCTCCTCTCTGGCCCAGGGGACATACGAGCAGTACTTC. Protein sequence: CASSLAQGTYEQYF. This chain connects TRBV6-5 to TRBJ2-7; tentatively, D is TRBD1 (6 bases). The germline V and J ends were trimmed by 11 bases and 4 bases, with 21 bases remaining between them. From germline, CDR1 is MNHEY and CDR2 SVGAGI. This CDR3 spans 14 amino acids.

This clone appeared a single time. The CDR3: CASRSGGAGNEQFF. In nucleotides, the CDR3 is TGTGCCAGCAGGTCAGGGGGCGCGGGCAATGAGCAGTTCTTC. The chain links TRBV6-6 to TRBJ2-1; 8 bases agree with TRBD1. The CDR3 contains 14 residues. Trimming cost V 6 bases and J 6 bases; bases outside gene matches: 7. From germline, CDR1 is MNHNY and CDR2 SVGAGI (reference sequence).

For the CDR3, the DNA is TGTGCCAGCAGCTTAGGTGTCCGTGCAGGGCACTCCTACGAGCAGTACTTC. Translation gives CASSLGVRAGHSYEQYF. This rearrangement joins TRBV7-2 to TRBJ2-7; maybe TRBD1 (5 bases). CDR3 length: 17 amino acids. Germline CDR1 reads SGHTA; CDR2 reads FQGNSA. Trimming shortened V by 1 base and J by 0 bases, and 16 bases separated the two germline ends.